One and the same sample provided the 9 T cell receptor beta chains below, sequenced in a study of blood T cell repertoires in COVID-19. Clones were sequenced by immunoSEQ multiplex PCR, and TCRdb holds only the in-frame ones, with some missing. The table includes roughly 220,000 clones, roughly nine tenths detected once. Sequenced sample: PBMCs or T cells enriched from blood (not recorded which). Receptor source: a woman between 18 and 30 years old in a cohort exposed to, infected with or recovered from COVID-19 (not recorded which).

This clone was seen just once. V and J are TRBV18 and TRBJ2-2; 7 bases map to TRBD1. CDR1 KGHSH and CDR2 LQKENI come from the germline V gene. The ends lost 3 bases at V and 0 bases at J; junction bases unmatched: 1. The CDR3 is 15 residues long. The CDR3 DNA reads TGTGCCAGCTCACCCGGGACAGCGAACACCGGGGAGCTGTTTTTT. As protein: CASSPGTANTGELFF. Full variable domain (remainder filled in from reference TRBV18 and TRBJ2-2): NAGVMQNPRHLVRRRGQEARLRCSPMKGHSHVYWYRQLPEEGLKFMVYLQKENIIDESGMPKERFSAEFPKEGPSILRIQQVVRGDSAAYFCASSPGTANTGELFFGEGSRLTVL.

The chain links TRBV4-1 to TRBJ1-1, with D possibly TRBD1 on 5 matching bases. Trimming took 1 base from V and 8 from J, leaving 17 bases between them. CDR3 length equals 15 residues. CDR1 and CDR2 (germline): MGHRA, YSYEKL. CDR3 residues: CASSQVVWGGREAFF. The CDR3 nucleotides read TGCGCCAGCAGCCAAGTGGTCTGGGGGGGGAGAGAAGCTTTCTTT.

This chain joins TRBV10-1 and TRBJ2-1; maybe TRBD2 (5 bases). Trimming removed 2 bases from V and 1 base from J, with 9 bases in between. Germline V gives CDR1 WNHNN, CDR2 SYGVQD (reference sequence). This CDR3 is 15 amino acids long. This CDR3 is CASSERLASYNEQFF. CDR3 in DNA: TGCGCCAGCAGTGAGAGGCTAGCTTCCTACAATGAGCAGTTCTTC.

V and J are TRBV5-4 and TRBJ2-3; TRBD2 aligns across 9 bases. The CDR3 has 16 amino acids. Germline CDR1 SGHNT, CDR2 YYREEE (reference sequence). V trimming: 4 bases; J trimming: 2 bases; junction bases outside the gene matches: 8. In DNA, the CDR3 is TGTGCCAGCAGCGGCGGTAGCGGGAGCGCCACAGATACGCAGTATTTT. It encodes CASSGGSGSATDTQYF. Full variable domain (remainder filled in from reference TRBV5-4 and TRBJ2-3): ETGVTQSPTHLIKTRGQQVTLRCSSQSGHNTVSWYQQALGQGPQFIFQYYREEENGRGNFPPRFSGLQFPNYSSELNVNALELDDSALYLCASSGGSGSATDTQYFGPGTRLTVL.

The chain carries TRBV5-8 and TRBJ2-1, with 9 bases lining up with TRBD1. Germline loops: CDR1 SGHTS, CDR2 YDEGEE. The CDR3 extends over 17 amino acids. Unmatched junction bases numbered 8, after V lost 0 bases and J lost 4 bases. The CDR3 reads CASSLAFGDREYNEQFF. As DNA, the CDR3 is TGTGCCAGCAGCTTGGCGTTCGGGGACAGGGAGTACAATGAGCAGTTCTTC.

The V and J genes are TRBV7-3 and TRBJ2-6; D perhaps matches TRBD1 (6 bases). V lost 1 base and J 2 bases, leaving 12 bases between the germline ends. The CDR3 is 17 residues long. Germline values: CDR1 SGHTA, CDR2 FQGTGA. CDR3 sequence reads: CASSLRNRAAGANVLTF. The DNA for the CDR3 is TGTGCCAGCAGCTTAAGGAACAGGGCGGCTGGGGCCAACGTCCTGACTTTC.

The chain links TRBV5-1 to TRBJ2-7; 9 bases fit TRBD1. V trimming: 4 bases; J trimming: 4 bases; junction bases outside the gene matches: 6. CDR1 SGHRS and CDR2 YFSETQ come from the germline V gene. The CDR3 covers 14 residues. This chain's CDR3 is CASSRTGAGYEQYF. CDR3 in DNA: TGCGCCAGCAGCAGGACAGGGGCGGGTTACGAGCAGTACTTC.

The genes are TRBV23-1 and TRBJ2-2; TRBD1 is a possible D gene (6 bases). TRBV23-1 counts as an open reading frame of uncertain function. This CDR3 has 16 amino acids. V lost 4 bases to trimming and J lost 7 bases, with 19 bases between them. The CDR3 spells CASSPVGGGLNGELFF. DNA for the CDR3: TGCGCCAGCAGTCCAGTTGGGGGCGGGTTGAACGGGGAGCTGTTTTTT.

This chain uses TRBV28 with TRBJ1-6, with TRBD1 matching 9 bases. The CDR3 covers 17 residues. CDR1 MDHEN and CDR2 SYDVKM come from the germline V gene. The J segment lost 4 bases and the V segment lost 5 bases, leaving 9 bases of the junction unmatched. The CDR3 DNA reads as TGTGCCAGCAGTGGATCGGGACAGGGTGGTTATAATTCACCCCTCCACTTT. It codes for CASSGSGQGGYNSPLHF. Based on the CDR3 plus reference TRBV28 and TRBJ1-6, the full variable domain is DVKVTQSSRYLVKRTGEKVFLECVQDMDHENMFWYRQDPGLGLRLIYFSYDVKMKEKGDIPEGYSVSREKKERFSLILESASTNQTSMYLCASSGSGQGGYNSPLHFGNGTRLTVT.